These 21 T cell receptor beta chains originate from one sample sequenced in a study of PD-1 blockade in classical Hodgkin lymphoma. Sequenced by immunoSEQ multiplex PCR; TCRdb stores in-frame clones only, minus some. The data show over 25,000 clones, 80% to 90% seen once. Each patient experienced a relapse that followed autologous stem cell transplantation, and brentuximab vedotin exposure varied. The sequenced sample was peripheral blood mononuclear cells (PBMCs), obtained at baseline. The source is a human donor with classical Hodgkin lymphoma.

V usage is TRBV2 and J usage is TRBJ2-7, with 11 bases that match TRBD1. This CDR3 has 14 amino acids. CDR1 and CDR2 from the germline V gene are SNHLY and FYNNEI. V gave up 4 bases and J gave up 7 bases; unmatched junction bases: 6. The CDR3 spells CASSGRTGGGEQYF. In DNA form, the CDR3 reads TGTGCCAGCAGTGGCCGGACAGGGGGCGGAGAGCAGTACTTC.

The V call is TRBV4-2, the J call TRBJ2-1, with D possibly matching TRBD1 (6 bases). The germline V gene has CDR1 LGHNA and CDR2 YNFKEQ. The CDR3 length is 19 residues. With 0 bases removed from V and 1 base from J, the gap between germline ends came to 19 bases. CDR3 DNA sequence: TGTGCCAGCAGCCAAGATCGGGTGGTGGGGGCCTTATCCTACAATGAGCAGTTCTTC. Amino acid sequence: CASSQDRVVGALSYNEQFF.

The chain carries TRBV5-1 and TRBJ1-4; D is unclear. With 3 bases removed from V and 4 bases from J, the gap between germline ends came to 13 bases. CDR1 and CDR2 (germline): SGHRS, YFSETQ. The CDR3 sequence is 15 residues long. CDR3 loop: CASSSGGQVNEKLFF. The CDR3 nucleotides are TGCGCCAGCAGCTCCGGTGGCCAGGTTAATGAAAAACTGTTTTTT.

The chain recombines TRBV6-5 with TRBJ1-3; 7 bases fit TRBD1. Unmatched junction bases numbered 5, after V lost 6 bases and J lost 0 bases. Germline values: CDR1 MNHEY, CDR2 SVGAGI. The CDR3 contains 15 residues. This CDR3 is CASRMTGSSGNTIYF. CDR3 sequence (DNA): TGTGCCAGCAGAATGACAGGGTCCTCTGGAAACACCATATATTTT.

The chain has TRBV6-5 and TRBJ2-1; 8 bases line up with TRBD1. The CDR3 contains 11 residues. Germline CDR1 MNHEY, CDR2 SVGAGI. V trimming: 5 bases; J trimming: 11 bases; junction bases outside the gene matches: 2. CDR3 bases: TGTGCCAGCAGTGGGACAGGCCAGCAGTTCTTC. Residues: CASSGTGQQFF.

This rearrangement joins TRBV4-1 to TRBJ2-7, with D unresolved. V was shortened by 4 bases and J by 9 bases, with 16 bases between the two germline ends. Germline loops: CDR1 MGHRA, CDR2 YSYEKL. This CDR3 region has 13 residues. The CDR3: CASSPLDPPLQYF. CDR3 bases: TGCGCCAGCAGCCCCCTTGACCCCCCTTTGCAGTACTTC.

DNA of the CDR3: TGTGCCAGCTCCCGATTGGATCCGGGGGGGGCGAACACTGAAGCTTTCTTT. It specifies CASSRLDPGGANTEAFF. J is TRBJ1-1 and V is TRBV18; possibly TRBD1 for D (6 bases). Looked up from germline, CDR1 is KGHSH and CDR2 is LQKENI. The V gene lost 6 bases and the J gene lost 1 base, with 21 bases spanning the gap. The CDR3 is 17 amino acids.

The chain recombines TRBV5-1 with TRBJ2-3; possibly TRBD2 for D (6 bases). The CDR3 loop spans 15 amino acids. In germline, CDR1 is SGHRS, CDR2 YFSETQ. Trimming took 3 bases from V and 6 from J, leaving 17 bases between them. The CDR3 DNA is TGCGCCAGCAGCTCCGGGACTGGAGGTTCGGATACGCAGTATTTT. Its protein product is CASSSGTGGSDTQYF.

Relative to its sample, this clone is medium-sized. V gene TRBV4-2 combines with J gene TRBJ1-4; 8 bases agree with TRBD1. Germline V gene lookup returns CDR1 LGHNA and CDR2 YNFKEQ. V lost 3 bases and J lost 0; bases outside the gene matches: 12. The CDR3 has 19 residues. This CDR3 reads CASSQKSTGQATTNEKLFF. The CDR3 DNA sequence: TGTGCCAGCAGCCAGAAATCGACGGGACAGGCAACAACTAATGAAAAACTGTTTTTT.

The chain joins TRBV6-5 to TRBJ1-2, with D hard to call. CDR1 and CDR2 from the germline V gene are MNHEY and SVGAGI. Trimming removed 2 bases from V and 1 base from J, with 11 bases in between. CDR3 length equals 15 residues. CDR3 DNA: TGTGCCAGCAGTTACGGGCAAGGGTTTAACTATGGCTACACCTTC. Protein product: CASSYGQGFNYGYTF.

This chain uses TRBV27 with TRBJ2-2, with TRBD1 matching 7 bases. There are 15 residues in the CDR3. The germline V gene has CDR1 MNHEY and CDR2 SMNVEV (reference sequence). Unmatched junction bases numbered 5, after V lost 5 bases and J lost 2 bases. The chain's CDR3 is CASSGDRVNTGELFF. The CDR3 coding sequence is TGTGCCAGCAGTGGAGACAGGGTAAACACCGGGGAGCTGTTTTTT.

The chain joins TRBV5-5 to TRBJ2-7, with 8 positions matching TRBD1. Germline assignment: CDR1 SGHKS and CDR2 YYEKEE (reference sequence). V shed 2 bases and J 2 bases; nucleotides not matched to a gene: 3. The CDR3 spans 14 residues. The CDR3: CASSFRDRTYEQYF. The CDR3 coding sequence is TGTGCCAGCAGCTTCAGGGACAGGACCTACGAGCAGTACTTC. Full variable domain (rest looked up from reference TRBV5-5 and TRBJ2-7): DAGVTQSPTHLIKTRGQQVTLRCSPISGHKSVSWYQQVLGQGPQFIFQYYEKEERGRGNFPDRFSARQFPNYSSELNVNALLLGDSALYLCASSFRDRTYEQYFGPGTRLTVT.

This clone has more than one count but fewer than ten. This rearrangement joins TRBV5-1 to TRBJ2-2; tentative D call: TRBD2 (6 bases). The CDR3 consists of 16 residues. Looked up from germline, CDR1 is SGHRS and CDR2 is YFSETQ. With 1 base removed from V and 5 bases from J, the gap between germline ends came to 15 bases. The CDR3 bases are TGCGCCAGCAGCTTGATTGGCGGGGTAGAGACCGGGGAGCTGTTTTTT. Its translation: CASSLIGGVETGELFF.

The rearrangement joins TRBV5-1 to TRBJ2-2; D gene uncertain. Germline V gene data show CDR1 as SGHRS and CDR2 as YFSETQ. V was cut by 0 bases and J by 13 bases, with 10 bases left in between. The CDR3 covers 12 residues. This CDR3 is CASSLGLEALFF. DNA of the CDR3: TGCGCCAGCAGCTTGGGTTTGGAAGCGCTGTTTTTT.

This rearrangement joins TRBV6-5 to TRBJ1-2; no firm D call. The CDR3 sequence is 15 residues long. Germline V gives CDR1 MNHEY, CDR2 SVGAGI. The germline V and J ends were trimmed by 2 bases and 6 bases, with 16 bases remaining between them. The DNA for the CDR3 is TGTGCCAGCAGTTACCACGTTTTGGGGAAAGATGGCTACACCTTC. Amino acids: CASSYHVLGKDGYTF.

This clone was picked up one time. The chain couples TRBV5-1 to TRBJ1-3, with a weak D call TRBD1 (5 bases). V was shortened by 1 base and J by 0 bases, with 8 bases between the two germline ends. Germline assignment: CDR1 SGHRS and CDR2 YFSETQ. There are 15 residues in the CDR3. CDR3 sequence: CASSLTGLSGNTIYF. In DNA form, the CDR3 reads TGCGCCAGCAGCTTGACGGGGCTCTCTGGAAACACCATATATTTT.

The V and J genes are TRBV5-4 and TRBJ2-1; D remains ambiguous. Germline values: CDR1 SGHNT, CDR2 YYREEE (reference sequence). This CDR3 has 15 amino acids. The ends were cut back, 1 base at V and 5 bases at J, with 13 bases in the middle. In nucleotides, the CDR3 is TGTGCCAGCAGCTTGTCCTGGAAGGGCGACAATGAGCAGTTCTTC. This translates into CASSLSWKGDNEQFF. Drawing the rest from reference TRBV5-4 and TRBJ2-1, the complete variable domain is ETGVTQSPTHLIKTRGQQVTLRCSSQSGHNTVSWYQQALGQGPQFIFQYYREEENGRGNFPPRFSGLQFPNYSSELNVNALELDDSALYLCASSLSWKGDNEQFFGPGTRLTVL.

The chain is built from TRBV9 and TRBJ1-2; D is perhaps TRBD1 (5 bases). Trimming left V 0 bases short and J 8 bases short, with 14 bases between. Germline V gene data show CDR1 as SGDLS and CDR2 as YYNGEE. The CDR3 has 14 amino acids. The CDR3 sequence is CASSVAEGLGGYTF. The CDR3 nucleotides read TGTGCCAGCAGCGTAGCCGAGGGGCTGGGAGGCTACACCTTC.

The rearrangement uses TRBV25-1 and TRBJ2-5, with 13 bases fitting TRBD2. Germline loops: CDR1 MGHDK, CDR2 SYGVNS. V was clipped by 8 bases and J by 5 bases; unmatched bases: 5. The CDR3 is made up of 14 amino acids. CDR3 nucleotides: TGTGCCAGCGGAGGGACTAGCGGGACTGAGACCCAGTACTTC. It encodes CASGGTSGTETQYF.

This chain joins TRBV7-8 and TRBJ2-3; 9 bases are shared with TRBD1. There are 17 residues in the CDR3. V trimming: 3 bases; J trimming: 1 base; junction bases outside the gene matches: 8. Germline CDR1 is SGHVS and CDR2 is FQNEAQ. The chain's CDR3 is CASSFSGTGTRTDTQYF. The CDR3 DNA is TGTGCCAGCAGCTTCTCCGGGACAGGGACCCGCACAGATACGCAGTATTTT.

This clone was recorded a few times. This chain uses TRBV5-1 with TRBJ2-1; 9 bases match TRBD2. The germline gives CDR1 SGHRS, CDR2 YFSETQ. Unmatched junction bases numbered 4, after V lost 0 bases and J lost 6 bases. This CDR3 comprises 15 residues. The DNA of the CDR3 is TGCGCCAGCAGCTTGGGCGGGGGGGCTGGCAATGAGCAGTTCTTC. Translation: CASSLGGGAGNEQFF.